One sample yielded the 20 T cell receptor beta chains listed below, sequenced in a study of Ad26.COV2.S vaccination and SARS-CoV-2 variants. Measured with immunoSEQ multiplex PCR; TCRdb has only the in-frame clones, and not every one. The sample consists of 350,000 to 500,000 clones, less than 95% of them appearing once. Treatment: some 20 received Ad26.COV2.S at low or high dose, single or two shots; about five received placebo; per-sample allocation not given. Specimen acquisition occurred on day 63 following the initial vaccine or placebo injection. Sample: peripheral blood, taken in a trial of Ad26.COV2.S vaccine versus placebo. Receptors originate from a person between 18 and 59 years old who received the Ad26.COV2.S COVID-19 vaccine or a placebo.

This clone was found once. The gene calls are TRBV6-1 and TRBJ1-1; D possibly corresponds to TRBD1 (5 bases). Per the germline V gene, CDR1 is MNHNS and CDR2 is SASEGT. The CDR3 has 15 amino acids. The V end lost 3 bases, the J end lost 4 bases, and 15 bases lay between the germline ends. The CDR3 here is CASSEGSRDGTEAFF. As DNA, the CDR3 is TGTGCCAGCAGTGAGGGAAGCAGGGATGGCACTGAAGCTTTCTTT.

This rearrangement joins TRBV29-1 to TRBJ2-1; 13 bases are shared with TRBD2. The CDR3 length is 14 residues. Germline V CDR1 and CDR2: SQVTM, ANQGSEA. Losses at the gene ends were 6 bases for V and 8 bases for J; bases not matched to a gene: 7. The DNA for the CDR3 is TGCAGCGTCGTCGGACTAGCGGGAGTCTATGAGCAGTTCTTC. This encodes CSVVGLAGVYEQFF.

This clone was seen just once. The V call is TRBV19, the J call TRBJ1-5; D uncertain. This CDR3 comprises 12 residues. Germline V CDR1 and CDR2: LNHDA, SQIVND (reference sequence). The germline V and J ends were trimmed by 5 bases and 7 bases, with 9 bases remaining between them. CDR3 residues: CASSLGLQPQHF. CDR3 coding DNA: TGTGCCAGTAGTTTAGGGCTGCAGCCCCAGCATTTT.

This chain uses TRBV5-6 with TRBJ1-6; 8 nucleotides align to TRBD1. Germline V CDR1 and CDR2: SGHDT, YYEEEE. V trimming: 2 bases; J trimming: 4 bases; junction bases outside the gene matches: 8. The CDR3 runs 17 residues. The CDR3 sequence is CASSLLNNRGYNSPLHF. CDR3 bases: TGTGCCAGCAGCTTACTAAATAACAGGGGGTATAATTCACCCCTCCACTTT.

V gene TRBV10-3 combines with J gene TRBJ1-2, with 7 bases lining up with TRBD1. Germline V gene lookup returns CDR1 ENHRY and CDR2 SYGVKD. V lost 3 bases and J lost 4; bases outside the gene matches: 11. The CDR3 runs 16 residues. The CDR3 DNA reads TGTGCCATCAGTGATCTCGAGACAGGGCAGAGCTATGGCTACACCTTC. This codes for CAISDLETGQSYGYTF.

The J gene is TRBJ2-2, the V gene TRBV4-3; maybe TRBD2 (6 bases). Germline CDR1 LGHNA, CDR2 YSLEER. This CDR3 has 16 amino acids. Trimming removed 1 base from V and 5 bases from J, with 14 bases in between. CDR3 coding DNA: TGCGCCAGCAGCCAAGGGGCTAGCGCGGATACCGGGGAGCTGTTTTTT. Encoded protein: CASSQGASADTGELFF.

This chain links TRBV4-1 with TRBJ2-2; 8 bases line up with TRBD2. V dropped 6 bases and J dropped 4; count of bases not matched to a gene: 7. CDR3 length: 15 amino acids. In germline, CDR1 is MGHRA, CDR2 YSYEKL. The CDR3 sequence is CASRLTSGPTGELFF. CDR3 coding DNA: TGCGCCAGCAGGCTAACTAGCGGACCCACCGGGGAGCTGTTTTTT.

The chain combines TRBV5-6 with TRBJ1-4; TRBD1 might be the D (6 bases). V lost 0 bases and J 6 bases, leaving 9 bases between the germline ends. Germline CDR1 and CDR2: SGHDT and YYEEEE. This CDR3 has 14 amino acids. The chain's CDR3 is CASSLVGGDEKLFF. The CDR3 DNA sequence: TGTGCCAGCAGCTTGGTAGGGGGGGATGAAAAACTGTTTTTT.

This sequence joins TRBV28 and TRBJ1-6; tentatively, D is TRBD1 (5 bases). V lost 2 bases and J lost 10, with 12 bases in between. From germline, CDR1 is MDHEN and CDR2 SYDVKM. CDR3 length: 14 residues. The CDR3 DNA sequence: TGTGCCAGCAGTTTAATTCGGGGGAAGTCACCCCTCCACTTT. It is translated as CASSLIRGKSPLHF.

The J gene is TRBJ1-2, the V gene TRBV9; D gene ambiguous. Germline CDR1 and CDR2: SGDLS and YYNGEE. V was cut by 4 bases and J by 5 bases, with 15 bases left in between. The CDR3 contains 14 residues. Written as DNA, the CDR3 is TGTGCCAGCAGCTCAGACTGGGTTGGGTATGGCTACACCTTC. Translated, it gives CASSSDWVGYGYTF.

The V call is TRBV6-5, the J call TRBJ2-1; D is uncertain. This CDR3 is built from 10 residues. V shed 8 bases and J shed 4 bases, with 3 bases lying between them. Per germline, CDR1 MNHEY and CDR2 SVGAGI. The CDR3 region has the DNA TGTGCCAGCGGATACAATGAGCAGTTCTTC. Its protein is CASGYNEQFF.

The chain combines TRBV7-8 with TRBJ1-2; possible D gene TRBD1, 5 bases. In germline, CDR1 is SGHVS, CDR2 FQNEAQ. This CDR3 is built from 16 residues. V was shortened by 1 base and J by 1 base, with 13 bases between the two germline ends. CDR3 coding DNA: TGTGCCAGCAGCTTAGTGCGGGACTTCGTTAACTATGGCTACACCTTC. It codes for CASSLVRDFVNYGYTF.

The rearrangement joins TRBV24-1 to TRBJ2-1; 12 nucleotides align to TRBD2. The ends lost 3 bases at V and 9 bases at J; junction bases unmatched: 2. CDR3 length: 14 residues. CDR1 and CDR2 from the germline V gene are KGHDR and SFDVKD. Here the CDR3 reads CATSDPSGRGEQFF. The CDR3 nucleotides are TGTGCCACCAGTGATCCTAGCGGGAGGGGTGAGCAGTTCTTC.

The CDR3 coding sequence is TGCAGCGTTGAAGCTCGACGGCACAGGGGGGGCGAGGCCAACGTCCTGACTTTC. This codes for CSVEARRHRGGEANVLTF. The chain is built from TRBV29-1 and TRBJ2-6; D possibly corresponds to TRBD1 (8 bases). Germline V gene sequence: CDR1 SQVTM, CDR2 ANQGSEA. V shed 1 base and J shed 6 bases, with 22 bases lying between them. There are 18 residues in the CDR3. Looking up the rest from reference TRBV29-1 and TRBJ2-6 gives the full variable domain: SAVISQKPSRDICQRGTSLTIQCQVDSQVTMMFWYRQQPGQSLTLIATANQGSEATYESGFVIDKFPISRPNLTFSTLTVSNMSPEDSSIYLCSVEARRHRGGEANVLTFGAGSRLTVL.

Here the CDR3 reads CASTRRTGGAGYGYTF. CDR3 in DNA: TGTGCCAGCACCCGACGGACAGGGGGCGCGGGCTATGGCTACACCTTC. This sequence joins TRBV28 and TRBJ1-2; 11 bases agree with TRBD1. From germline, CDR1 is MDHEN and CDR2 SYDVKM. This CDR3 has 16 residues. V gave up 7 bases and J gave up 4 bases; unmatched junction bases: 11.

V and J are TRBV7-8 and TRBJ2-3; D perhaps matches TRBD2 (6 bases). Trimming took 6 bases from V and 1 from J, leaving 14 bases between them. The CDR3 loop spans 15 amino acids. Germline V gene sequence: CDR1 SGHVS, CDR2 FQNEAQ. The CDR3 DNA sequence: TGTGCCAGCAGGCGGCCGGGACTCGGCACAGATACGCAGTATTTT. As protein: CASRRPGLGTDTQYF.

J is TRBJ2-7 and V is TRBV5-6, with TRBD2 as a possible D gene (6 bases). Trimming removed 0 bases at V and 1 base at J, with 8 bases between. This CDR3 comprises 14 residues. Germline loops: CDR1 SGHDT, CDR2 YYEEEE. CDR3 sequence: CASSLAGGSYEQYF. CDR3 sequence (DNA): TGTGCCAGCAGCTTGGCCGGAGGGTCCTACGAGCAGTACTTC.

V gene TRBV7-2 combines with J gene TRBJ2-1; D remains ambiguous. This CDR3 is 13 amino acids long. Germline CDR1 is SGHTA and CDR2 is FQGNSA. Trimming left V 3 bases short and J 6 bases short, with 9 bases between. Here the CDR3 reads CASSFPGPNEQFF. The CDR3 DNA is TGTGCCAGCAGCTTTCCTGGACCCAATGAGCAGTTCTTC.

CDR3 sequence: CASASRGRGNSPLHF. For the CDR3, the DNA is TGTGCCAGTGCCTCCAGGGGTAGGGGTAATTCACCCCTCCACTTT. The rearrangement joins TRBV19 to TRBJ1-6; possible D gene TRBD1, 6 bases. Per the germline V gene, CDR1 is LNHDA and CDR2 is SQIVND (reference sequence). The CDR3 runs to 15 residues. V lost 8 bases and J 6 bases, leaving 17 bases between the germline ends. Filled out from reference TRBV19 and TRBJ1-6, the complete variable domain reads DGGITQSPKYLFRKEGQNVTLSCEQNLNHDAMYWYRQDPGQGLRLIYYSQIVNDFQKGDIAEGYSVSREKKESFPLTVTSAQKNPTAFYLCASASRGRGNSPLHFGNGTRLTVT.

The rearrangement joins TRBV11-2 to TRBJ2-4; 10 nucleotides align to TRBD1. The junction had 8 bases not matched to a gene; V was cut back by 1 base and J by 5 bases. Germline V lookup: CDR1 SGHAT, CDR2 FQNNGV. CDR3 length: 17 amino acids. CDR3 protein: CASSLGVGDRGENIQYF. In DNA form, the CDR3 reads TGTGCCAGCAGCTTAGGAGTAGGGGACAGGGGAGAAAACATTCAGTACTTC.